This T cell receptor (beta chain) was obtained from a study of molecular identifiers for immune sequencing clone quantification. Germline trimming cut 3 bases from V and 3 bases from J; bases unmatched to any gene: 5. CDR1 and CDR2 from the germline V gene are SGHRS and YFSETQ. The CDR3 loop spans 15 amino acids. This clonotype was detected ten times or more. Antigen unknown. General observations from the study: Clones with over 20 RNA copies captured over 98% of effector molecules but under 1% of naive ones.

Previously published methods and listed TCR primers were used for the bulk TCR libraries. Each CDR3 protein is one row after TCRdb ran MiXCR on the PCR reads. The table includes about 640,000 distinct CDR3 sequences, 15% to 20% detected once. The clonotype comes from a human donor in good health. Some libraries in this study had Jurkat cell RNA spiked in. This chain joins TRBV5-1 and TRBJ2-7, with TRBD1 identical over 11 bases. The sample taken for sequencing was naive CD8+ T cells from blood, with Jurkat cell RNA spiked in. The subset denotes: FACS-sorted CD8+CD4-CCR7+CD45RA+ naive T cells. CDR3 protein: CASSYGQGAVYEQYF. The CDR3 DNA reads as TGCGCCAGCAGCTATGGACAGGGGGCAGTCTACGAGCAGTACTTC.